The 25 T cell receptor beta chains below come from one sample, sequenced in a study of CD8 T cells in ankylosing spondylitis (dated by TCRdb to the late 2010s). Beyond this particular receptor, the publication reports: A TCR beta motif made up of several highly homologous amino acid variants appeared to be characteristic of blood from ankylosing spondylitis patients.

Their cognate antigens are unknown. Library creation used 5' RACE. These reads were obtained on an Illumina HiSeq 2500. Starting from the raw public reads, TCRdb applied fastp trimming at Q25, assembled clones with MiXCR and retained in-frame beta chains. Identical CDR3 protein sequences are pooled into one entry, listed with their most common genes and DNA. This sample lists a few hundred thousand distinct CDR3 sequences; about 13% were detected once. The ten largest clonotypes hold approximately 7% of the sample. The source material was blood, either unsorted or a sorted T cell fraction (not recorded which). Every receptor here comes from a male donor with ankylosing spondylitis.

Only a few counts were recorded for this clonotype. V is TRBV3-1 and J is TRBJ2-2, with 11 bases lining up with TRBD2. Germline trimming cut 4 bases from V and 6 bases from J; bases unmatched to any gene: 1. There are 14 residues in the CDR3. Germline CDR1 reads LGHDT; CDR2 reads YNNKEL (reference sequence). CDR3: CASSRGLAAGELFF. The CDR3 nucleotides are TGTGCCAGCAGCCGGGGACTAGCGGCCGGGGAGCTGTTTTTT.

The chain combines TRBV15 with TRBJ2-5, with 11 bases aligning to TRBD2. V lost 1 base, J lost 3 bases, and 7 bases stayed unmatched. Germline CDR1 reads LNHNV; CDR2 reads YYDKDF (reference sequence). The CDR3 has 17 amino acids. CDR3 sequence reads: CATSRGPPTSGEETQYF. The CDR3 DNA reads TGTGCCACCAGCAGAGGCCCCCCGACTAGCGGGGAAGAGACCCAGTACTTC.

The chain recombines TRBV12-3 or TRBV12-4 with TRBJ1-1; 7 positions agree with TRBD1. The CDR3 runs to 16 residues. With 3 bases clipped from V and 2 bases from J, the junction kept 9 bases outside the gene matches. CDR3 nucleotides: TGTGCCAGCAGTTTTGGGACAGCCAAATACAACACTGAAGCTTTCTTT. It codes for CASSFGTAKYNTEAFF.

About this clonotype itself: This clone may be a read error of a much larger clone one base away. CDR3 bases: TGTGCCAGCAGTATCCGGGGAGGGTTGACAACAGATACGCAGTATTTT. This encodes CASSIRGGLTTDTQYF. The chain joins TRBV27 to TRBJ2-3, with 7 bases identical to TRBD2. V gave up 5 bases and J gave up 3 bases; unmatched junction bases: 11. This CDR3 is 16 amino acids long. Germline V CDR1 and CDR2: MNHEY, SMNVEV (reference sequence).

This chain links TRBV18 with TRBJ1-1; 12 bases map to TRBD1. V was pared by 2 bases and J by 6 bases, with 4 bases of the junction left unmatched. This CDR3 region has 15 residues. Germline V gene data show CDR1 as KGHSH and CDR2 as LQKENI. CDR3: CASSPAGTGGPEAFF. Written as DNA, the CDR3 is TGTGCCAGCTCACCAGCTGGGACAGGGGGCCCTGAAGCTTTCTTT.

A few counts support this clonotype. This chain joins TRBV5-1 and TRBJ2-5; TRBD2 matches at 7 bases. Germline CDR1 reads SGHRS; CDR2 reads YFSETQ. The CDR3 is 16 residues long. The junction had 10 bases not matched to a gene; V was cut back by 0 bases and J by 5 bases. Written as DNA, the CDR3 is TGCGCCAGCAGCTTGGCGCTCCAAGCGGGAATGGAGACCCAGTACTTC. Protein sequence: CASSLALQAGMETQYF. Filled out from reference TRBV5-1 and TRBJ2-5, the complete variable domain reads KAGVTQTPRYLIKTRGQQVTLSCSPISGHRSVSWYQQTPGQGLQFLFEYFSETQRNKGNFPGRFSGRQFSNSRSEMNVSTLELGDSALYLCASSLALQAGMETQYFGPGTRLLVL.

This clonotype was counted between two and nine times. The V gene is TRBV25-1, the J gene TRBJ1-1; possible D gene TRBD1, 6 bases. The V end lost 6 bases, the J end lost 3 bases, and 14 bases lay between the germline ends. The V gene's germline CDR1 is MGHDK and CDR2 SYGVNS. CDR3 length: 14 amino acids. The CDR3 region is CASRYDRRDTEAFF. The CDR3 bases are TGTGCCAGCAGGTACGACAGGAGGGACACTGAAGCTTTCTTT.

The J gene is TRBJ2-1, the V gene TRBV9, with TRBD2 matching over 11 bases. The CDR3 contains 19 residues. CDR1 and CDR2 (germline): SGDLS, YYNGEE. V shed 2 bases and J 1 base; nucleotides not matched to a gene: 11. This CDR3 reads CASSVARSGRAESYNEQFF. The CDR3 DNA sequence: TGTGCCAGCAGCGTGGCCCGTAGCGGGAGGGCCGAATCCTACAATGAGCAGTTCTTC.

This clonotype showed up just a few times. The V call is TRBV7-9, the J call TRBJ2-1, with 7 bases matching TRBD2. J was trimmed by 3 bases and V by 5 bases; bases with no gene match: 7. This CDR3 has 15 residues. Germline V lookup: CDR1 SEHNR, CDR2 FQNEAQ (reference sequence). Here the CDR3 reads CASSITSVFYNEQFF. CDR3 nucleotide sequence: TGTGCCAGCAGCATAACTAGCGTTTTCTACAATGAGCAGTTCTTC.

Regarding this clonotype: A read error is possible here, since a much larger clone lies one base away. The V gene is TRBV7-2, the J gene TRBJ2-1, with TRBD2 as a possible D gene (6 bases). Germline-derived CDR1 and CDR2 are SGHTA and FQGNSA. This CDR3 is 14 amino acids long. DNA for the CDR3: TGTGCCAACAGCTTACGGGAGTTCAACAATGAGCAGTTCTTC. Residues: CANSLREFNNEQFF.

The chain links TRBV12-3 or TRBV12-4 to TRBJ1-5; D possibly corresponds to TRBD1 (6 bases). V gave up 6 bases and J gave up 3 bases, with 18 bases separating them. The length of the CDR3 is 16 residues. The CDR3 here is CASRFFEGGFNQPQHF. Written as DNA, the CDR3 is TGTGCCAGCAGATTTTTCGAAGGGGGGTTCAATCAGCCCCAGCATTTT.

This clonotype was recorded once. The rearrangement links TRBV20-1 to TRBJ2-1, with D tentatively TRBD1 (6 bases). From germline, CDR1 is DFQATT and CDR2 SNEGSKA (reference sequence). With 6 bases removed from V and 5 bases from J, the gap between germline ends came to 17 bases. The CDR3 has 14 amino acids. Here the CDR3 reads CSARRGYRDNEQFF. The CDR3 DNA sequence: TGCAGTGCCCGAAGGGGGTACCGGGACAATGAGCAGTTCTTC.

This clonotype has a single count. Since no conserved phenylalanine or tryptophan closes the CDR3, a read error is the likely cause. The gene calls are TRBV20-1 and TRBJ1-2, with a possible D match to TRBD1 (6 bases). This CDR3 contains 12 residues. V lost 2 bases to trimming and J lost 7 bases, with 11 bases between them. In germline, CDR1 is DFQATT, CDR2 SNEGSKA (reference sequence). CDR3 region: CSARLTGGGYTL. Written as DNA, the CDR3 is TGCAGTGCTAGACTGACAGGCGGTGGCTACACCCTC.

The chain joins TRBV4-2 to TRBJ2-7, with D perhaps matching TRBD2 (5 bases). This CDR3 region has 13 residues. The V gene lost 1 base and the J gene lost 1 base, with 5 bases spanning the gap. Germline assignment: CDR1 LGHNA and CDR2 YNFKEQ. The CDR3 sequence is CASSQGGSYEQYV. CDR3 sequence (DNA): TGTGCCAGCAGCCAAGGCGGGTCCTACGAGCAGTACGTC.

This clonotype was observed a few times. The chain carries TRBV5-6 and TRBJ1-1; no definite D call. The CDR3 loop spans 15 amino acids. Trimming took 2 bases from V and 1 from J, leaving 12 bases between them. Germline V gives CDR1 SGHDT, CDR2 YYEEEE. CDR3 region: CASSLVGKPNTEAFF. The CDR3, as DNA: TGTGCCAGCAGCTTAGTAGGAAAGCCGAACACTGAAGCTTTCTTT. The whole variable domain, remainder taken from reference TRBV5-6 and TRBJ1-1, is DAGVTQSPTHLIKTRGQQVTLRCSPKSGHDTVSWYQQALGQGPQFIFQYYEEEERQRGNFPDRFSGHQFPNYSSELNVNALLLGDSALYLCASSLVGKPNTEAFFGQGTRLTVV.

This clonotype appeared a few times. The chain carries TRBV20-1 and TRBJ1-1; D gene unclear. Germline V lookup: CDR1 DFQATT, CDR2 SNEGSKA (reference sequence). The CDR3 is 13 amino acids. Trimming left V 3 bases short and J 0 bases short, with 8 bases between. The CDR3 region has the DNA TGCAGTGCTAGCGAACAGCTGAACACTGAAGCTTTCTTT. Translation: CSASEQLNTEAFF.

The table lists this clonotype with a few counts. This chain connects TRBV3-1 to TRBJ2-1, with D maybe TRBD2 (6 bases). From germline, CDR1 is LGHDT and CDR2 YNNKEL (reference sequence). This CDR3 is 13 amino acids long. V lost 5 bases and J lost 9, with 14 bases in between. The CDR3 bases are TGTGCCAGCAGCTTACCGACTAGAGTTGAGCAGTTCTTC. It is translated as CASSLPTRVEQFF.

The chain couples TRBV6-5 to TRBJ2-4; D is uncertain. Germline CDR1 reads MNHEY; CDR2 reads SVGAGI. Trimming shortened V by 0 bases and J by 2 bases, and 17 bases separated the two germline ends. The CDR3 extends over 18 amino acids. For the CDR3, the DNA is TGTGCCAGCAGTTACTCTGGGGTGGGCGGTGCGACCAAAAACATTCAGTACTTC. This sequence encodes CASSYSGVGGATKNIQYF.

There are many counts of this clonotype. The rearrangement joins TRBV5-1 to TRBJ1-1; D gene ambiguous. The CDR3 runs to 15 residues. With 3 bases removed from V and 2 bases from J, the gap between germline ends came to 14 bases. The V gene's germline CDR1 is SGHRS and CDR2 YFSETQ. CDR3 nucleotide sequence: TGCGCCAGCAGCTCGGGGAGCGGAGCTAACACTGAAGCTTTCTTT. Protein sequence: CASSSGSGANTEAFF. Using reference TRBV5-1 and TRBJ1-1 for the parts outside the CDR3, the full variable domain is KAGVTQTPRYLIKTRGQQVTLSCSPISGHRSVSWYQQTPGQGLQFLFEYFSETQRNKGNFPGRFSGRQFSNSRSEMNVSTLELGDSALYLCASSSGSGANTEAFFGQGTRLTVV.

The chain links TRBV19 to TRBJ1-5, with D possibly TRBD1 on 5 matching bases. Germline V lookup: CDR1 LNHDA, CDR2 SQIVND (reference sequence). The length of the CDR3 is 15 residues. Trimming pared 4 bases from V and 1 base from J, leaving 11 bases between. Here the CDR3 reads CASSTQGGSNQPQHF. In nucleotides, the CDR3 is TGTGCCAGTAGTACCCAGGGAGGGAGCAATCAGCCCCAGCATTTT.

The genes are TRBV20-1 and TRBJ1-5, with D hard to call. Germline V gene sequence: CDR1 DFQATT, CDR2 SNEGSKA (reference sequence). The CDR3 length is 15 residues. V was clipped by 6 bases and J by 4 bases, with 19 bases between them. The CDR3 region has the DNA TGCAGTGCCCCAGTGGGGAATAGGCGTAATCAGCCCCAGCATTTT. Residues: CSAPVGNRRNQPQHF.

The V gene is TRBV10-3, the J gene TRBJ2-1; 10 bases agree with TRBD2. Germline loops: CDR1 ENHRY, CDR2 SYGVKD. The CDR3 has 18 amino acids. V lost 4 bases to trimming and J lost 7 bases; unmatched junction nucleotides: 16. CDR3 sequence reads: CAISGLLAGGNLRNEQFF. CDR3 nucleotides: TGTGCCATCAGTGGGCTCTTAGCGGGAGGAAATCTAAGGAATGAGCAGTTCTTC.

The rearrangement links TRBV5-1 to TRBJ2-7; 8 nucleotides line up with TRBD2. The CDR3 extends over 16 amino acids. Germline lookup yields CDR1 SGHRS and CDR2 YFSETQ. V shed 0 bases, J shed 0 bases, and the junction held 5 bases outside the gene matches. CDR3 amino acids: CASSLDSGNPSYEQYF. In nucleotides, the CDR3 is TGCGCCAGCAGCTTGGATAGCGGGAACCCCTCCTACGAGCAGTACTTC.

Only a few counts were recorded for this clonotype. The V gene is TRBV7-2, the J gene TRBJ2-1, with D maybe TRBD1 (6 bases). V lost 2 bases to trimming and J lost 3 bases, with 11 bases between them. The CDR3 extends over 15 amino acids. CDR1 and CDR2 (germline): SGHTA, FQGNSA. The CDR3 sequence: CASSLLGGVYNEQFF. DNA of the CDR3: TGTGCCAGCAGCTTATTAGGGGGAGTCTACAATGAGCAGTTCTTC. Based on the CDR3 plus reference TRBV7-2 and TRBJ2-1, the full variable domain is GAGVSQSPSNKVTEKGKDVELRCDPISGHTALYWYRQSLGQGLEFLIYFQGNSAPDKSGLPSDRFSAERTGGSVSTLTIQRTQQEDSAVYLCASSLLGGVYNEQFFGPGTRLTVL.

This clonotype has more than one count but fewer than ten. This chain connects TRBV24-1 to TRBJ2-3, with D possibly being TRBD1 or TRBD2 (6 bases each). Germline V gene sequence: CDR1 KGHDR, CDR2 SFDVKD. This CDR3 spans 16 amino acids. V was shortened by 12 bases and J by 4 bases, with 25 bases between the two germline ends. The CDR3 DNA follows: TGTGCCGCCGGGGGAGAGGGGGTGGGAGCCCCAGATACGCAGTATTTT. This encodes CAAGGEGVGAPDTQYF.